What follows is one TCR beta chain and its context. Its matching antigen is unknown. These data originate in a study of blood T cells in healthy people across ages. It was with a sample-barcoded 5' primer and a J-beta primer mix that a second PCR of about 6 to 11 cycles was run. TCRdb re-called the 5' RACE reads through MiXCR, storing one row per CDR3 protein. The repertoire includes approximately 1,700,000 distinct CDR3 sequences, approximately 40% of them detected once, and about 21% sits in the top ten. Whole-study findings and limits: Using unsorted PBMCs precluded a conclusive naive versus antigen-experienced comparison.

Specimen: blood. The receptor was isolated from a human donor in good health.

As DNA, the CDR3 is TGTGCCAGCAGCTATCTTAGGATGTCAGGGGTTCAGCCCCAGCATTTT. Translation: CASSYLRMSGVQPQHF. V usage is TRBV4-2 and J usage is TRBJ1-5, with a possible D match to TRBD1 (6 bases). V was clipped by 5 bases and J by 6 bases, with 20 bases between them. CDR1 is LGHNA, CDR2 YNFKEQ, per germline. This CDR3 region has 16 residues.